The TCR beta chain under discussion was sequenced for a study of CD8 T cells in ankylosing spondylitis. Study outcomes and limitations: In ankylosing spondylitis blood, a motif of roughly 8 highly homologous TCR beta variants appeared characteristic. Researchers reportedly found disease-linked clones significantly enriched in matched ankylosing spondylitis synovial fluid.

The CDR3 extends over 14 amino acids. V was shortened by 2 bases and J by 0 bases, with 5 bases between the two germline ends. The germline V gene has CDR1 MNHNS and CDR2 SASEGT. As concerns this clonotype: The antigen is undetermined.

TCRdb re-called the 5' RACE reads through MiXCR, storing one row per CDR3 protein. Counted here are around 320,000 distinct CDR3 sequences, roughly 20% occurring once; the ten biggest clones make up under 4%. Input material: blood, either unsorted or a sorted T cell fraction (not recorded which). The chain is built from TRBV6-1 and TRBJ1-5; D is uncertain. This clonotype was obtained from a female donor with ankylosing spondylitis or in good health (not recorded which). This CDR3 is CASSENGSNQPQHF. Written as DNA, the CDR3 is TGTGCCAGCAGTGAAAATGGTAGCAATCAGCCCCAGCATTTT.